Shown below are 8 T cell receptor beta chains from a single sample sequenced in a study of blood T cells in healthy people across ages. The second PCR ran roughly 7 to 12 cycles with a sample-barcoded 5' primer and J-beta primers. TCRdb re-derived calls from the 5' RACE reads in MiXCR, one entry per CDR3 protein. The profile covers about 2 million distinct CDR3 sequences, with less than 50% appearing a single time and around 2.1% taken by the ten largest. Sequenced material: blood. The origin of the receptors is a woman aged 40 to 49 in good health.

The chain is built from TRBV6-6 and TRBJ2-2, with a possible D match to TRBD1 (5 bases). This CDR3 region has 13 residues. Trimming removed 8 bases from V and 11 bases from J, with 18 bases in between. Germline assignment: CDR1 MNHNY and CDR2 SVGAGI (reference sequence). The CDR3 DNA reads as TGTGCCAGCTCTGGGCAGGGAAAGCCAGAGCTGTTTTTT. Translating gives CASSGQGKPELFF.

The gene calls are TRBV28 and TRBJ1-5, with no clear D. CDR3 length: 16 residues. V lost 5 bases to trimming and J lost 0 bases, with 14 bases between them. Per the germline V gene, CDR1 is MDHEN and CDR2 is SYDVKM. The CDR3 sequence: CASSPVSIDSNQPQHF. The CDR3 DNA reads TGTGCCAGCAGTCCCGTCAGCATCGATAGCAATCAGCCCCAGCATTTT.

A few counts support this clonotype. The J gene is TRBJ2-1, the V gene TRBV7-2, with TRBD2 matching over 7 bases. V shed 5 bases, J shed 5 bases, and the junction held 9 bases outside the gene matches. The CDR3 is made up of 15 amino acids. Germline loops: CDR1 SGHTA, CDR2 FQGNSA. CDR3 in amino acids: CASSPSGTTDNEQFF. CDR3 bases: TGTGCCAGCAGCCCATCGGGGACTACAGACAATGAGCAGTTCTTC.

CDR3 DNA: TGTGCCAGCAGTGAGGACAGCCCCTTTAGCAATCAGCCCCAGCATTTT. Translated, it gives CASSEDSPFSNQPQHF. The chain recombines TRBV6-6 with TRBJ1-5; D is perhaps TRBD1 (6 bases). The V and J ends lost 5 bases and 0 bases respectively, with 14 bases between them. The CDR3 is 16 residues long. Germline CDR1 is MNHNY and CDR2 is SVGAGI (reference sequence).

CDR3 sequence: CASSSDRHPNSPLHF. CDR3 nucleotide sequence: TGTGCCAGCTCATCGGACCGACACCCTAATTCACCCCTCCACTTT. V usage is TRBV18 and J usage is TRBJ1-6; D gene unclear. With 5 bases removed from V and 6 bases from J, the gap between germline ends came to 14 bases. CDR3 length: 15 residues. Germline assignment: CDR1 KGHSH and CDR2 LQKENI.

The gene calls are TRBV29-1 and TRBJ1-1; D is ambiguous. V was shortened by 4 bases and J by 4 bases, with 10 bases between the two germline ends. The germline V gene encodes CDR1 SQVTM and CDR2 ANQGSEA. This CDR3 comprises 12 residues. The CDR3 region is CSVAVGITEAFF. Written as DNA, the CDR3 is TGCAGCGTTGCAGTAGGGATCACTGAAGCTTTCTTT.

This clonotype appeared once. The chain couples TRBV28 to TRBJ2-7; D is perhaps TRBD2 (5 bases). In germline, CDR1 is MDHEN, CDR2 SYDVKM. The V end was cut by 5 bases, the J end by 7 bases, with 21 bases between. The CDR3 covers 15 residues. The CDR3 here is CASSTPGIPNNEQYF. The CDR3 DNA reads TGTGCCAGCAGTACCCCGGGGATTCCCAACAATGAGCAGTACTTC.

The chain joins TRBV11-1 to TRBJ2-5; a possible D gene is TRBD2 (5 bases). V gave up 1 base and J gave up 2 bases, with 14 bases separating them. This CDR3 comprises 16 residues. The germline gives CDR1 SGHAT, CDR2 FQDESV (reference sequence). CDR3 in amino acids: CASSLGTGWGQETQYF. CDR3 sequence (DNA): TGTGCCAGCAGCTTAGGGACTGGATGGGGTCAAGAGACCCAGTACTTC.